This T cell receptor beta chain was documented in a study of cytomegalovirus exposure and HLA in healthy donors. General study points: Only CMV serostatus was available as immune exposure information.

This clone was recorded once. Its antigen remains unknown. PCR used 60 Vbeta primers and 13 Jbeta primers. Profiled with immunoSEQ multiplex PCR; TCRdb holds only in-frame clones, not every one. The data contain 100,000 to 150,000 clones, 76% of them singletons. Sequencing was carried out using PBMCs. This clonotype was obtained from a man in his fifties in good health and CMV-seronegative.

The CDR3 loop reads CASGPVGDNSYNSPLHF. The CDR3 coding sequence is TGTGCTAGTGGCCCTGTTGGGGACAACTCCTATAATTCACCCCTCCACTTT. V is TRBV12-5 and J is TRBJ1-6; D may be TRBD1 (6 bases). The CDR3 contains 17 residues. The germline V and J ends were trimmed by 6 bases and 0 bases, with 15 bases remaining between them. Germline lookup yields CDR1 LGHNT and CDR2 FRNRAP.